This TCR beta chain was sequenced for a study of shared clonotypes between healthy human individuals. In the study overall: Two women and three men aged 18 to 49 served as donors.

Naive CD8 cells comprised CD45RO-negative, CCR7-positively selected cells, excluding terminally differentiated effector memory CD45RA+ cells. About this clone: The antigen remains undetermined.

Some clones are missing from TCRdb's copy, which holds only in-frame ones; the method was immunoSEQ multiplex PCR. The sample consists of about 2.1 million clones, roughly 93% of them appearing once. Study-wide results and limits: Larger estimated richness was generally seen in naive subsets than in memory subsets. Naive CD4 clonotypes overlapped across several donors at roughly 5%.

Trimming pared 0 bases from V and 8 bases from J, leaving 8 bases between. This CDR3 is built from 12 residues. CDR1 and CDR2 from the germline V gene are SGHRS and YFSETQ. Sequenced sample: naive CD8+ T cells from PBMCs. This TCR was recovered from a man aged 18 to 29 in good health. Some clones in this sample may be carry-over from other donors' samples. The chain links TRBV5-1 to TRBJ1-2, with unresolved D. CDR3 DNA: TGCGCCAGCAGCTTGGGGGCAGCGGGCTACACCTTC. This codes for CASSLGAAGYTF.